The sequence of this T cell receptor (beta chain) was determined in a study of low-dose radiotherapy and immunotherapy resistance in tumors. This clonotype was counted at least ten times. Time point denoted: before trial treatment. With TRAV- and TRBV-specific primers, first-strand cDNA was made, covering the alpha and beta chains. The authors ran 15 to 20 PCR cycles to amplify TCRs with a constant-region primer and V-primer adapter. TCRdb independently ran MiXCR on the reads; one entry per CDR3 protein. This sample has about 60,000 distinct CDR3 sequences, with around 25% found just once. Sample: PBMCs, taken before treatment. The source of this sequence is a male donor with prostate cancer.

CDR3 in DNA: TGTGCCAGCAGTGGGTACGAGCAGTACTTC. Amino acid sequence: CASSGYEQYF. The chain employs TRBV2 and TRBJ2-7; D unclear. V dropped 4 bases and J dropped 4 bases, with 2 bases sitting between them. Germline CDR1 SNHLY, CDR2 FYNNEI. This CDR3 is built from 10 residues.